These T cell receptor beta chains were read from a single sample in a study of T-cell reconstitution after alpha-beta-depleted transplantation in children. TCRdb reanalysed the PCR reads using MiXCR and keeps one entry per CDR3 protein. The table includes about a million distinct CDR3 sequences, about 31% detected once. The source material was PBMCs, mostly from graft donor cells, sampled 360 days after TCRalphabeta/CD19-depleted stem cell transplant. The receptor source for this set is a boy younger than two who had a stem cell transplant for SCID, so the T cells may come from the graft donor. The CDR3 runs from the conserved cysteine through the conserved F or W. The D gene is left open where the match is weak. The listing skips clone size in some rows; elsewhere it reads once, few, many or a size class.

size	V	J	D	CDR3	DNA
.	TRBV21-1	TRBJ2-3	.	CASSQKRPGSSDTQYF	TGTGCCAGCAGCCAAAAGAGGCCGGGTTCCTCCGATACGCAGTATTTT
few	TRBV9	TRBJ1-1	.	CASSFRAVGEAFF	TGTGCCAGCAGCTTTAGGGCAGTTGGTGAAGCTTTCTTT
few	TRBV2	TRBJ2-1	TRBD1	CASRGGDRGAAGTYNEQFF	TGTGCCAGCAGGGGCGGGGACAGGGGGGCAGCGGGGACCTACAATGAGCAGTTCTTC
.	TRBV7-9	TRBJ2-7	.	CASSQLPRAYSVEQYF	TGTGCCAGCAGCCAATTACCCCGCGCGTATTCCGTGGAGCAGTACTTC
.	TRBV12-3/TRBV12-4	TRBJ1-5	.	CASSYTGLGNQPQHF	TGTGCCAGCAGTTACACAGGGCTAGGAAACCAGCCCCAGCATTTT
few	TRBV29-1	TRBJ2-7	TRBD2	CSGRLAGAYEQYF	TGCAGCGGTCGACTAGCGGGGGCCTACGAGCAGTACTTC
.	TRBV20-1	TRBJ2-5	.	CSILRGETQYF	TGCAGTATCCTAAGGGGGGAGACCCAGTACTTC
few	TRBV6-5	TRBJ1-3	TRBD1	CASSTDRAGNTIYF	TGTGCCAGCAGTACCGACAGGGCTGGAAACACCATATATTTT
many	TRBV27	TRBJ2-1	TRBD1	CASSFGTGRVNEQFF	TGTGCCAGCAGTTTCGGGACAGGGCGGGTAAATGAGCAGTTCTTC
.	TRBV4-2	TRBJ2-1	.	CASSQVEGAVEFF	TGTGCCAGCAGCCAAGTGGAGGGGGCCGTGGAGTTCTTC
.	TRBV12-3/TRBV12-4	TRBJ1-1	.	CASSNRQIEAFF	TGTGCCAGCAGCAACCGACAGATTGAAGCTTTCTTT
.	TRBV29-1	TRBJ1-2	TRBD1	CSSLQTGQGFGYTF	TGCAGCTCCTTACAGACCGGACAGGGATTCGGCTACACCTTC
.	TRBV20-1	TRBJ2-7	TRBD1	CSAKRQGPNEQYF	TGCAGTGCCAAACGACAGGGGCCCAACGAGCAGTACTTC
few	TRBV18	TRBJ1-2	TRBD1	CASSAQGEYGYTF	TGTGCCAGCTCAGCACAGGGGGAGTATGGCTACACCTTC
.	TRBV6-1	TRBJ2-5	.	CASSPDRSGSETQYF	TGTGCCAGTTCCCCGGACCGCTCGGGTTCGGAGACCCAGTACTTC
.	TRBV18	TRBJ2-7	.	CASSPQPLYEQYF	TGTGCCAGCTCACCGCAACCTCTCTACGAGCAGTACTTC
many	TRBV10-1	TRBJ2-7	.	CASSVGSYEQYF	TGCGCCAGCAGTGTGGGTTCCTACGAGCAGTACTTC
few	TRBV4-1	TRBJ1-2	.	CASSQDVTGTYYGYTF	TGCGCCAGCAGCCAAGATGTAACAGGGACATACTATGGCTACACCTTC
few	TRBV28	TRBJ2-7	TRBD1	CASSTTTGGFTRIYYEQYF	TGTGCCAGCAGTACGACGACAGGGGGCTTTACCCGGATATACTACGAGCAGTACTTC
few	TRBV12-3/TRBV12-4	TRBJ2-1	.	CASSQMDYTRNNEQFF	TGTGCCAGCAGCCAAATGGACTATACGAGGAACAATGAGCAGTTCTTC
.	TRBV5-5	TRBJ2-2	TRBD1	CASSPPGTASNTGELFF	TGTGCCAGCAGCCCCCCGGGGACAGCTTCGAACACCGGGGAGCTGTTTTTT
few	TRBV6-2/TRBV6-3	TRBJ2-7	.	CASVRAGARSGEQYF	TGTGCCAGCGTACGGGCCGGGGCAAGATCGGGCGAGCAGTACTTC
few	TRBV7-2	TRBJ2-3	.	CASSLAKGSRLTDTQYF	TGTGCCAGCAGCTTAGCCAAGGGCAGCCGTCTCACAGATACGCAGTATTTT
.	TRBV7-9	TRBJ1-3	TRBD1	CASSYGTDSGNTIYF	TGTGCCAGCAGCTACGGGACAGACTCTGGAAACACCATATATTTT